This T cell receptor beta chain was recorded in a study of response to subunit inactivated influenza vaccine. General study results and limits: Few new T cells, the authors suggested, are recruited by each seasonal influenza vaccination.

TCRdb recomputed calls from the RT-PCR reads with MiXCR, one row per CDR3 protein. The sample contains roughly 500,000 distinct CDR3 sequences, more than 15% of which appear only once. Germline V gene lookup returns CDR1 ENHRY and CDR2 SYGVKD. This CDR3 has 13 amino acids. V lost 8 bases to trimming and J lost 1 base; unmatched junction nucleotides: 2. The table lists this clonotype with a few counts. The antigen is unknown. The V and J genes are TRBV10-3 and TRBJ1-1; 9 nucleotides line up with TRBD1. The sequence was obtained from a man between 50 and 69 years old who received an inactivated influenza vaccine. Sequences were derived from CD4+ T cells sorted from PBMCs, sampled 23 to 25 months after vaccination. The CDR3 sequence: CAILGQGNTEAFF. CDR3 in DNA: TGTGCCATCTTGGGACAGGGGAACACTGAAGCTTTCTTT.